The TCR beta chain under discussion was sequenced for a study of blood T cells in healthy people across ages. Trimming removed 6 bases from V and 2 bases from J, with 12 bases in between. This CDR3 contains 13 residues. CDR1 and CDR2 from the germline V gene are SQVTM and ANQGSEA. A J-beta primer mix and a sample-barcoded 5' primer were used in a second PCR of about 6 to 12 cycles. MiXCR was run by TCRdb on the 5' RACE reads, yielding one entry per CDR3 protein. The data contain about 1.8 million distinct CDR3 sequences, approximately 50% of them singletons. This sequence was found in a woman between 35 and 50 years old in good health. The source material was blood. V is TRBV29-1 and J is TRBJ2-3; TRBD1 or TRBD2 may be the D gene (5 bases each). In nucleotides, the CDR3 is TGCAGCGTGGCTGGGGGAATCACAGATACGCAGTATTTT. The encoded protein is CSVAGGITDTQYF.